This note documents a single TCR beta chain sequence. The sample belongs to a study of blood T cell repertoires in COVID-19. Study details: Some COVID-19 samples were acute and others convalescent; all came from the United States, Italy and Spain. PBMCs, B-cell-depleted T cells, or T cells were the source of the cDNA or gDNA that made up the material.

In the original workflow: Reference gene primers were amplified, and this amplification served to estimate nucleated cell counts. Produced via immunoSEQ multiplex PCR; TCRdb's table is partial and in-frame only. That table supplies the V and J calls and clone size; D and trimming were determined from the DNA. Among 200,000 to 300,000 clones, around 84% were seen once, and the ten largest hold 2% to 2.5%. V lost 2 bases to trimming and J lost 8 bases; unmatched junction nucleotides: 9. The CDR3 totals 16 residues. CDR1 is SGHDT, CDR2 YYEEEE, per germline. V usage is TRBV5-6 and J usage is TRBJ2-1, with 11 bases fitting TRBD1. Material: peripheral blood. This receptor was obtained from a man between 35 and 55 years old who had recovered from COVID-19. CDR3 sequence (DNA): TGTGCCAGCAGCTTTAGGGACAGGGGGATTGACGATGAGCAGTTCTTC. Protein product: CASSFRDRGIDDEQFF.